This T cell receptor (beta chain) is from a study of spatial heterogeneity in lung cancer. Turning to the study itself: The mean occurrence of each unique TCR and UMI combination in raw reads exceeded nine.

General study results and limits: Ubiquitous, expanded tumor-derived TCRs were more frequently observed in blood at resection than at follow-up.

The library protocol tagged each TCR cDNA with a unique molecular identifier. TCRdb called the 5' RACE reads again in MiXCR, with one record for every CDR3 protein. The data show some 13,000 distinct CDR3 sequences, roughly 3.9% seen once. Germline values: CDR1 SGHRS, CDR2 YFSETQ. V gave up 0 bases and J gave up 5 bases, with 11 bases separating them. The CDR3 contains 15 residues. Noted time point: sample taken at primary tumor resection. Extraction of whole RNA from tumor, nontumor lung or frozen PBMC preceded unsorted sequencing. The cohort: over 70 early-stage, untreated non-small cell lung cancer patients. Turning to this clonotype: Its antigen is not identified. This beta chain came through as a stray read in a library set up for alpha chains, and its size says little.

The V gene is TRBV5-1, the J gene TRBJ1-4; tentatively, D is TRBD1 (5 bases). The sequencing here drew on PBMCs, taken at surgery. This TCR derives from a male donor with early-stage non-small cell lung cancer. The CDR3 DNA reads TGCGCCAGCAGCTTGGCCTCAGGGACCAATGAAAAACTGTTTTTT. Translated: CASSLASGTNEKLFF.